The 6 T cell receptor beta chains below come from one sample, sequenced in a study of tumor-infiltrating lymphocytes in primary liver carcinoma. With a constant-region primer, TCR beta cDNA was made from about 0.5 ug of total RNA. A slightly modified ARM-PCR protocol with three nested multiplex PCR rounds produced these TCR beta libraries. The opening two PCR rounds, about 11 cycles each, paired TRBV1-TRBV30 forward primers with a C-beta reverse primer. TCRdb re-called the multiplex PCR reads through MiXCR, storing one row per CDR3 protein. The sample includes over 100,000 distinct CDR3 sequences, under 70% of them seen just once. For each extraction, RNA and DNA were obtained together from about 19-30 mg of unsorted bulk tissue. The specimen was tumor-adjacent normal liver tissue. These receptors were collected from a woman aged 60-75 years with primary liver carcinoma and hepatitis B virus infection.

The table lists this clonotype with a few counts. CDR3 DNA sequence: TGTGCCATCAGCCCCTCGACAGGGCCCGGGGAGCTGTTTTTT. Its protein product is CAISPSTGPGELFF. This rearrangement joins TRBV10-3 to TRBJ2-2, with 7 bases matching TRBD1. Germline-derived CDR1 and CDR2 are ENHRY and SYGVKD. This CDR3 is built from 14 residues. The ends lost 6 bases at V and 6 bases at J; junction bases unmatched: 7.

To note about this clonotype: Compared with germline, one end of the junction differs, possibly owing to a read error. The chain joins TRBV11-1 to TRBJ2-4; the match to TRBD2 covers 13 bases. Germline loops: CDR1 SGHAT, CDR2 FQDESV (reference sequence). The CDR3 spans 17 residues. CDR3 sequence (DNA): TGTGTCAGCAACTTTCCCGGGACTAGCGGGACCAAAAACATTCAGTACTTC. Translation gives CVSNFPGTSGTKNIQYF.

Of note for this clonotype: An end of the junction does not agree with germline; a read error may underlie this. This chain uses TRBV10-2 with TRBJ1-5; 10 bases match TRBD1. The end of the DNA aligns better with TRBJ2-3, so the J call may be wrong. Germline CDR1 and CDR2: WSHSY and SAAADI. The CDR3 totals 16 residues. CDR3 region: CANSGQGGTHNQPQYF. The CDR3 nucleotides read TGCGCCAACAGTGGACAGGGGGGGACCCACAATCAGCCCCAGTATTTT.

With regard to this clonotype: One junction end disagrees with the germline gene, perhaps due to a read error. This chain links TRBV6-1 with TRBJ1-3, with D possibly matching TRBD1 (5 bases). Germline values: CDR1 MNHNS, CDR2 SASEGT. The CDR3 has 16 residues. The CDR3 nucleotides are TGTGACAGCAGTGAAGGGACCTTTGTGGCTGGAAACATCATATATTTT. Protein: CDSSEGTFVAGNIIYF.

Notes on this clonotype: Likely a read error: the CDR3 ends without its conserved phenylalanine or tryptophan. The V gene is TRBV6-5, the J gene TRBJ2-7, with a possible D match to TRBD1 (5 bases). Germline CDR1 reads MNHEY; CDR2 reads SVGAGI. With 4 bases removed from V and 6 bases from J, the gap between germline ends came to 10 bases. This CDR3 region has 12 residues. CDR3 in amino acids: CASSSQGREQYL. The CDR3 bases are TGTGCCAGCAGTTCCCAGGGCCGCGAGCAGTACCTC.

About this clonotype itself: It may be a read error: a sequence one base away is much more abundant. The V and J genes are TRBV7-8 and TRBJ2-3, with 8 bases matching TRBD2. CDR1 SGHVS and CDR2 FQNEAQ come from the germline V gene. The V and J ends lost 6 bases and 3 bases, in that order; junction bases with no gene match: 8. This CDR3 spans 15 amino acids. The CDR3: CASSDSLAGTDTQYF. The CDR3 bases are TGTGCCAGCAGTGATAGTCTAGCGGGTACAGATACGCAGTATTTT.